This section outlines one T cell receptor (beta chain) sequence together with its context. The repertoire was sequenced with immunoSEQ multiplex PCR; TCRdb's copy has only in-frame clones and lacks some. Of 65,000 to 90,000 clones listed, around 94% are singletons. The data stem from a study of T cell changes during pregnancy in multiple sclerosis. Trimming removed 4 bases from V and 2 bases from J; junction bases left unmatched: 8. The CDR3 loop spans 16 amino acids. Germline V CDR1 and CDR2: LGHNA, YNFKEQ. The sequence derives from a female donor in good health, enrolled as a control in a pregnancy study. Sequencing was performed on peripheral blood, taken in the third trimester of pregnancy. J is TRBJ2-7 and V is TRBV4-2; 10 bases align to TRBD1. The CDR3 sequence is CASSRGQGVIPYEQYF. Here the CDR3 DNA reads TGTGCCAGCAGCCGCGGACAGGGGGTGATTCCCTACGAGCAGTACTTC.